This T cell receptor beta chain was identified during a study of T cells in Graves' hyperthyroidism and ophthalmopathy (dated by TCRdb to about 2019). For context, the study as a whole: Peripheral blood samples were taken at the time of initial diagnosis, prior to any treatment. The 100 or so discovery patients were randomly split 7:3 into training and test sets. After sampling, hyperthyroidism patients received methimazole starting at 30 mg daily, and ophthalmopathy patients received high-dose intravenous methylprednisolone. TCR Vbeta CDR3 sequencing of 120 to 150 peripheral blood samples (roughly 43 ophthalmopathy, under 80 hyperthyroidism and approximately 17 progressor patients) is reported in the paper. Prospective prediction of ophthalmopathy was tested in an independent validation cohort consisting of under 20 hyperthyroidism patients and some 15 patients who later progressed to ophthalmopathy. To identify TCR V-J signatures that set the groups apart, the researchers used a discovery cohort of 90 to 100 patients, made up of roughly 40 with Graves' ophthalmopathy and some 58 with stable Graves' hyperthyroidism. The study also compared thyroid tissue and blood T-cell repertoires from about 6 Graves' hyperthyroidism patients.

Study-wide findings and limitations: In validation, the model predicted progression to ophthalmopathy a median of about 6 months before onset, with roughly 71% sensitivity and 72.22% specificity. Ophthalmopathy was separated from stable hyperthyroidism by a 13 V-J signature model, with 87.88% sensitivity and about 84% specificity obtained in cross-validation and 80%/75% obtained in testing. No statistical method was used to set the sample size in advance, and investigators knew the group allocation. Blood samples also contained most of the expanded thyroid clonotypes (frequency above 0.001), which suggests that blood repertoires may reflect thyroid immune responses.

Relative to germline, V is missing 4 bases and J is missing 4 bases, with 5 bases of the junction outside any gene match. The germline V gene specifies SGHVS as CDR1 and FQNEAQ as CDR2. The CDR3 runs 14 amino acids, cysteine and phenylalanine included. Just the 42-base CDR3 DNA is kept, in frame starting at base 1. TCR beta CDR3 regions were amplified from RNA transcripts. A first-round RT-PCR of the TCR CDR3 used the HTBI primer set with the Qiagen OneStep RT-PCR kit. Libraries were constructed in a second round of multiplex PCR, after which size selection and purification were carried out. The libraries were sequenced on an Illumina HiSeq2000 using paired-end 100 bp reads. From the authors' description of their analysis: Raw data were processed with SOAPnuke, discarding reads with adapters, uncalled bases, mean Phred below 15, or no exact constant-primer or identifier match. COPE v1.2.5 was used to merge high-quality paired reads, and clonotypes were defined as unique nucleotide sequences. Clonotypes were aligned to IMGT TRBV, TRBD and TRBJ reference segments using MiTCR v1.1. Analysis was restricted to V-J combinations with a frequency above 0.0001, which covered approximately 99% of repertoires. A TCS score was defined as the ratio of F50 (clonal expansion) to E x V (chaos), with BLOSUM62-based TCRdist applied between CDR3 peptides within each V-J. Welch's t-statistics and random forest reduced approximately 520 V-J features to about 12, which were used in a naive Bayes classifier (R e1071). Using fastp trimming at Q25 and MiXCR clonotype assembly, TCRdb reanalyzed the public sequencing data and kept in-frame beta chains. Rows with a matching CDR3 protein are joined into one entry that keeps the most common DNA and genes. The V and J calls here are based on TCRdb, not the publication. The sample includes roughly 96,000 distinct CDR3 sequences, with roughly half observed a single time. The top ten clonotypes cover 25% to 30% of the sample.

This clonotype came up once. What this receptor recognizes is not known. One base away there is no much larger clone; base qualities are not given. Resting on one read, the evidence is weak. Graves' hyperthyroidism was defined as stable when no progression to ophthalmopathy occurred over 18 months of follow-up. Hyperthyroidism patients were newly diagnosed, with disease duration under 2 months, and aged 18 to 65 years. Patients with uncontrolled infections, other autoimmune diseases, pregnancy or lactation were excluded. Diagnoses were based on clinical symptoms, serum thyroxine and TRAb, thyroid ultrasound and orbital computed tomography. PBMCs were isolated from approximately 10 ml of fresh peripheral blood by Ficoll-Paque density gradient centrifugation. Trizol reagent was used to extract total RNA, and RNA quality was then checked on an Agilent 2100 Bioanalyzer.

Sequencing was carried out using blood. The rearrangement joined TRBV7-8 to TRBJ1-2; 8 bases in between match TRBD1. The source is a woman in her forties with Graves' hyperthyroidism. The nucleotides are TGTGCCAGCAGCTCCCAGACAGGGGTCTATGGCTACACCTTC. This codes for CASSSQTGVYGYTF.